The present entry profiles one T cell receptor (beta chain) with its context. Its target is not known. The sample is drawn from a study of shared clonotypes between healthy human individuals. General study findings and limits: Of the naive CD4 clonotypes, about 5% were shared across a handful of donors. Tissues were not sampled, only blood, and their repertoires likely differ.

The naive CD8 population came from CD45RO-negative cells selected for CCR7, without terminally differentiated effector memory CD45RA+ cells. Profiling relied on immunoSEQ multiplex PCR, and the TCRdb table lists in-frame clones only, not all of them. The profile covers about 600,000 clones, with 95% appearing a single time and 0.11% taken by the ten largest. The TCR originated in a woman younger than 45 in good health. Sequencing was carried out using naive CD8+ T cells sorted from blood.

The CDR3 sequence: CAWGGLNTEAFF. CDR3 nucleotides: TGTGCCTGGGGGGGGCTGAACACTGAAGCTTTCTTT. The chain couples TRBV30 to TRBJ1-1, with a weak D call TRBD1 (6 bases). CDR1 and CDR2 (germline): GTSNPN, SVGIG (reference sequence). This CDR3 has 12 amino acids. Trimming left V 5 bases short and J 0 bases short, with 7 bases between. The whole variable domain, filled in from reference TRBV30 and TRBJ1-1, reads SQTIHQWPATLVQPVGSPLSLECTVEGTSNPNLYWYRQAAGRGLQLLFYSVGIGQISSEVPQNLSASRPQDRQFILSSKKLLLSDSGFYLCAWGGLNTEAFFGQGTRLTVV.